A selection of T cell receptor beta chains follows, all from one sample in a study of T cells in Graves' hyperthyroidism and ophthalmopathy. From the multiplex PCR reads, TCRdb called clonotypes with MiXCR, one entry per CDR3 protein. The top ten clones hold approximately 19% of a sample with approximately 350,000 distinct CDR3 sequences, roughly 15% of them seen once. Source material: blood. The receptors were gathered from a woman aged 55 to 70 with Graves' ophthalmopathy. Each CDR3 is given with its conserved first and last residue. D genes are given only for firm matches. A row's size may be missing; if present it is once, few, many or a size class.

CDR3nt: TGTGCCAGCAGTTCCAACCTTTCACCTGGACTAGCGGAGTACTTC; CDR3aa: CASSSNLSPGLAEYF; d_gene: TRBD2; j_gene: TRBJ2-5; v_gene: TRBV28; abundance: few
CDR3nt: TGTGCCAGCACCGACGGGAGGCTCCCCTACAATGAGCAGTTCTTC; CDR3aa: CASTDGRLPYNEQFF; d_gene: TRBD2; j_gene: TRBJ2-1; v_gene: TRBV11-1; abundance: many
CDR3nt: TGCAGTGCTAGCCTGCCGGGAGGGGCCTACAATGAGCAGTTCTTC; CDR3aa: CSASLPGGAYNEQFF; d_gene: TRBD2; j_gene: TRBJ2-1; v_gene: TRBV20-1; abundance: few
CDR3nt: TGCAGTGCTAGGGAGCGGGGGCAGGGGTATCTCCACGAGCAGTACTTC; CDR3aa: CSARERGQGYLHEQYF; d_gene: TRBD2; j_gene: TRBJ2-7; v_gene: TRBV20-1; abundance: many
CDR3nt: TGTGCCAGCGGACGATTGGGGGAGGGCACAGATACGCAGTATTTT; CDR3aa: CASGRLGEGTDTQYF; d_gene: NA; j_gene: TRBJ2-3; v_gene: TRBV2; abundance: many
CDR3nt: TGCAGTGCTTGCCAGGGTGACGGGAGCGTCACAGATACGCAGTATTTT; CDR3aa: CSACQGDGSVTDTQYF; d_gene: NA; j_gene: TRBJ2-3; v_gene: TRBV20-1; abundance: NA
CDR3nt: TGTGCTAGCAGCTTAGTTGTGGGGTGGTGGCGGGAATTCTCCTACGAGCAGTACTTC; CDR3aa: CASSLVVGWWREFSYEQYF; d_gene: NA; j_gene: TRBJ2-7; v_gene: TRBV7-7; abundance: once
CDR3nt: TGTGCCACCCAGACAGTACGATCCTACGAGCAGTACTTC; CDR3aa: CATQTVRSYEQYF; d_gene: NA; j_gene: TRBJ2-7; v_gene: TRBV6-1; abundance: many
CDR3nt: TGTGCCAGCAGCCAGTTGAGGGGGCAGGGTGATTCACCCCTCCACTTT; CDR3aa: CASSQLRGQGDSPLHF; d_gene: TRBD1; j_gene: TRBJ1-6; v_gene: TRBV11-2; abundance: many
CDR3nt: TGTGCCAGCAGCTTCTTAGCGGGCCCCTCCTACGAGCAGTACTTC; CDR3aa: CASSFLAGPSYEQYF; d_gene: TRBD2; j_gene: TRBJ2-7; v_gene: TRBV7-8; abundance: NA
CDR3nt: TGTGCCACTAGGGGTAGCGGGGCCTCCTACGAGCAGTACTTC; CDR3aa: CATRGSGASYEQYF; d_gene: TRBD2; j_gene: TRBJ2-7; v_gene: TRBV10-3; abundance: many
CDR3nt: TGTGCCAGCAGCTCAGACAGGGGATCCTACGAGCAGTACTTC; CDR3aa: CASSSDRGSYEQYF; d_gene: TRBD1; j_gene: TRBJ2-7; v_gene: TRBV7-2; abundance: once
CDR3nt: TGCGCCAGCAGCTTGGATCGGCAGGGGAACACCGGGGAGCTGTTTTTT; CDR3aa: CASSLDRQGNTGELFF; d_gene: NA; j_gene: TRBJ2-2; v_gene: TRBV5-1; abundance: many
CDR3nt: TGTGCCAGCTCCGGATCCGCAACTAGCGGGAGAACCTACGAGCAGTACTTC; CDR3aa: CASSGSATSGRTYEQYF; d_gene: TRBD2; j_gene: TRBJ2-7; v_gene: TRBV2; abundance: many
CDR3nt: TGTGCCAGCAGTGAAGCGCTAAGGAGGGCCACCTATGGCTACACCTTC; CDR3aa: CASSEALRRATYGYTF; d_gene: NA; j_gene: TRBJ1-2; v_gene: TRBV2; abundance: NA
CDR3nt: TGTGCCAGCAGCCGAGACCCCCTAACTAGCGGGGGGTTGGTAGATACGCAGTATTTT; CDR3aa: CASSRDPLTSGGLVDTQYF; d_gene: TRBD2; j_gene: TRBJ2-3; v_gene: TRBV4-2; abundance: few
CDR3nt: TGTGCTAGTGGTTTGGTACCCTCGGCTTACCCTGATGAAAAACTGTTTTTT; CDR3aa: CASGLVPSAYPDEKLFF; d_gene: NA; j_gene: TRBJ1-4; v_gene: TRBV12-5; abundance: NA
CDR3nt: TGCGCCAGCAGCTTGGGGACAGGATCTAACACTGAAGCTTTCTTT; CDR3aa: CASSLGTGSNTEAFF; d_gene: TRBD1; j_gene: TRBJ1-1; v_gene: TRBV5-1; abundance: many
CDR3nt: TGTGCCACCAGTGAAGGACAGGGGAGCACTGAAGCTTTCTTT; CDR3aa: CATSEGQGSTEAFF; d_gene: TRBD1; j_gene: TRBJ1-1; v_gene: TRBV24-1; abundance: few
CDR3nt: TGTGCCAGCAGCCGAGGCCGCGCGAACACCGGGGAGCTGTTTTTT; CDR3aa: CASSRGRANTGELFF; d_gene: NA; j_gene: TRBJ2-2; v_gene: TRBV14; abundance: few
CDR3nt: TGTGCCAGCAGCTTCTCCTCCGGGACAGGGGGCGGGAACAATCAGCCCCAGCATTTT; CDR3aa: CASSFSSGTGGGNNQPQHF; d_gene: TRBD1; j_gene: TRBJ1-5; v_gene: TRBV28; abundance: many
CDR3nt: TGTGCCAGCAGTTTCGACAGGGCGCGTAATCAGCCCCAGCATTTT; CDR3aa: CASSFDRARNQPQHF; d_gene: TRBD1; j_gene: TRBJ1-5; v_gene: TRBV2; abundance: many
CDR3nt: TGTGCCAGCAGTTATACCTTCGATGGCTACACCTTC; CDR3aa: CASSYTFDGYTF; d_gene: NA; j_gene: TRBJ1-2; v_gene: TRBV6-2/TRBV6-3; abundance: NA